The present T cell receptor beta chain was sequenced within a study of OX40 agonist ivuxolimab in advanced cancers. The overall study: Prior therapy, whether anti-PD-1, anti-PD-L1 or anti-CTLA-4, was allowed, and about 39% had some.

Data came from immunoSEQ multiplex PCR; TCRdb stores just in-frame clones and leaves some out. The sample shows approximately 89,000 clones, 87% of them seen only once. This CDR3 spans 17 amino acids. A note on this clone: Its antigen is still unknown.

Study outcomes and limitations: There were, on average, more expanded clones in CD8+ T cells than in CD4+.

The specimen comprised CD4+ or CD8+ T cells sorted from blood, sampled in a trial of the OX40 agonist ivuxolimab. The TCR originated in an adult with an advanced solid tumor such as melanoma, head and neck, liver or kidney cancer. V usage is TRBV21-1 and J usage is TRBJ1-3; the DNA was not compared with TRBD1, the D call given in the table. TRBV21-1 is classified as a pseudogene. CDR3 in DNA: TGTGCCAGCAGCACACGTGGGACACCTGACCAAGGAAACACCATATATTTT. The encoded protein is CASSTRGTPDQGNTIYF.